This TCR beta chain is drawn from a study of human T cells and chemical hapten exposure. Documented time point: pre-sensitization, week 0. The sample's treatment: therapeutic diphenylcyclopropenone sensitization with weekly scalp DPC. V was trimmed by 5 bases and J by 2 bases, leaving 13 bases between them. Germline V gene lookup returns CDR1 MNHEY and CDR2 SVGAGI. This CDR3 has 16 residues. At least ten counts were recorded for this clonotype. Antigen specificity is unknown. General observations from the study: Expanded TCRs showed more large CDR3 clusters than pre-sensitization or healthy control sets.

MiXCR was run by TCRdb on the RACE reads, yielding one entry per CDR3 protein. The table records some 74,000 distinct CDR3 sequences, around 15% of them present only once. The J gene is TRBJ2-6, the V gene TRBV6-5, with no clear D. Sequenced here: whole blood, sampled in connection with sensitization to the hapten diphenylcyclopropenone (DPC). The TCR was taken from a woman aged 45 to 65 with alopecia areata. Some clones in this sample may be carry-over from other donors' samples. CDR3: CASSNAHRAGANVLTF. The CDR3 DNA follows: TGTGCCAGCAGTAACGCCCATCGCGCTGGGGCCAACGTCCTGACTTTC.